A single sample is the source of the 25 T cell receptor beta chains below, sequenced in a study of T cell responses to AZD1222 COVID-19 vaccine. Here immunoSEQ multiplex PCR was the method, and the copy in TCRdb shows in-frame clones only, minus some. This table holds 150,000 to 200,000 clones, 85% to 90% found once. The sample here was peripheral blood, taken 28 days after the second AZD1222 dose. The receptors here all came from an adult who received the AZD1222 COVID-19 vaccine.

In its sample, this clone was seen once. The rearrangement links TRBV30 to TRBJ2-3; D remains unclear. CDR3 length: 13 amino acids. The germline CDR1 and CDR2 sequences are GTSNPN and SVGIG (reference sequence). V was shortened by 5 bases and J by 2 bases, with 11 bases between the two germline ends. The CDR3 DNA follows: TGTGCCTGGTCCCTAGGTAACACAGATACGCAGTATTTT. Its protein is CAWSLGNTDTQYF.

The sample holds a few counts of this clone. The chain combines TRBV6-5 with TRBJ2-2; D is possibly TRBD1 (6 bases). V was shortened by 7 bases and J by 5 bases, with 11 bases between the two germline ends. The germline CDR1 and CDR2 sequences are MNHEY and SVGAGI. This CDR3 contains 13 residues. The CDR3: CASNRERTGELFF. CDR3 bases: TGTGCCAGCAACAGGGAAAGAACCGGGGAGCTGTTTTTT.

V usage is TRBV6-2 or TRBV6-3 and J usage is TRBJ2-7, with D perhaps TRBD1 (5 bases). CDR3 length: 13 residues. Germline V lookup: CDR1 MNHEY, CDR2 SVGEGT. Trimming removed 0 bases at V and 3 bases at J, with 6 bases between. The CDR3 here is CASSYSDNYEQYF. As DNA, the CDR3 is TGTGCCAGCAGTTACTCGGACAACTACGAGCAGTACTTC.

The CDR3 DNA reads as TGCAGCGTTGAAACCACCCAAGCAGGCTACACCTTC. The encoded protein is CSVETTQAGYTF. This chain links TRBV29-1 with TRBJ1-2; D ambiguous. The CDR3 runs 12 residues. CDR1 SQVTM and CDR2 ANQGSEA come from the germline V gene. V was pared by 2 bases and J by 8 bases, with 12 bases between.

V and J are TRBV29-1 and TRBJ1-1, with 11 bases lining up with TRBD1. The CDR3 contains 14 residues. J lost 4 bases, V lost 4 bases, and 5 bases had no gene match. Germline V gene lookup returns CDR1 SQVTM and CDR2 ANQGSEA. In nucleotides, the CDR3 is TGCAGCGTTGTATGGGACAGGGGGGGCACTGAAGCTTTCTTT. It yields the protein CSVVWDRGGTEAFF.

The chain is built from TRBV9 and TRBJ2-5; no reliable D call. The length of the CDR3 is 13 residues. The germline V gene has CDR1 SGDLS and CDR2 YYNGEE. V shed 4 bases and J shed 5 bases, with 12 bases lying between them. CDR3 DNA: TGTGCCAGCAGCCCATCCCCGCAGGAGACCCAGTACTTC. The encoded protein is CASSPSPQETQYF.

The rearrangement joins TRBV6-5 to TRBJ1-5, with D hard to call. Trimming took off 6 bases at V and 0 bases at J, with 9 bases between the two ends. The CDR3 contains 14 residues. Germline assignment: CDR1 MNHEY and CDR2 SVGAGI. The DNA for the CDR3 is TGTGCCAGCAGACTCGTAGGTAGCAATCAGCCCCAGCATTTT. As protein: CASRLVGSNQPQHF.

The chain joins TRBV27 to TRBJ1-5; D is undetermined. Trimming removed 1 base at V and 3 bases at J, with 13 bases between. CDR3 size: 16 residues. Germline V gene sequence: CDR1 MNHEY, CDR2 SMNVEV (reference sequence). CDR3 region: CASSLYARGDNQPQHF. The CDR3 bases are TGTGCCAGCAGTTTATATGCCCGGGGAGACAATCAGCCCCAGCATTTT.

V is TRBV28 and J is TRBJ1-2; 8 positions match TRBD1. CDR3 length: 14 residues. Trimming removed 5 bases from V and 7 bases from J; junction bases left unmatched: 9. Germline V gene data show CDR1 as MDHEN and CDR2 as SYDVKM. The CDR3: CASSPGQGGGGYTF. DNA of the CDR3: TGTGCCAGCAGTCCTGGACAGGGAGGAGGTGGCTACACCTTC.

The genes are TRBV7-2 and TRBJ2-1; 13 positions match TRBD2. Germline CDR1 reads SGHTA; CDR2 reads FQGNSA. The CDR3 runs 17 residues. V shed 8 bases, J shed 0 bases, and the junction held 7 bases outside the gene matches. Written as DNA, the CDR3 is TGTGCCAGCGTAACGGGACTAGCGGGACACTCCTACAATGAGCAGTTCTTC. Translation gives CASVTGLAGHSYNEQFF.

This clone appeared a single time. The CDR3 bases are TGTGCCAGCAGGACAGACAGGCTGGAAACTGAAGCTTTCTTT. Protein product: CASRTDRLETEAFF. The V gene is TRBV28, the J gene TRBJ1-1, with TRBD1 as a possible D gene (6 bases). Looked up from germline, CDR1 is MDHEN and CDR2 is SYDVKM. The germline V and J ends were trimmed by 6 bases and 5 bases, with 16 bases remaining between them. The CDR3 contains 14 residues.

V gene TRBV7-9 combines with J gene TRBJ2-5, with 9 bases that match TRBD1. The CDR3 consists of 16 residues. Losses at the gene ends were 5 bases for V and 1 base for J; bases not matched to a gene: 8. Germline CDR1 is SEHNR and CDR2 is FQNEAQ (reference sequence). The CDR3 DNA is TGTGCCAGCAGCCGCTACAGGGGGCTTACCCAAGAGACCCAGTACTTC. It specifies CASSRYRGLTQETQYF.

V gene TRBV5-1 combines with J gene TRBJ2-1, with 13 bases matching TRBD2. V shed 1 base, J shed 9 bases, and the junction held 1 base outside the gene matches. CDR1 is SGHRS and CDR2 is YFSETQ in the germline V gene. The CDR3 is made up of 14 amino acids. The CDR3 nucleotides read TGCGCCAGCAGCTTGACTAGCGGGAGGGGTGAGCAGTTCTTC. Translation gives CASSLTSGRGEQFF.

The chain employs TRBV7-2 and TRBJ2-2, with D uncertain. The CDR3 consists of 14 residues. Trimming took off 1 base at V and 4 bases at J, with 7 bases between the two ends. Germline assignment: CDR1 SGHTA and CDR2 FQGNSA. The CDR3 DNA reads as TGTGCCAGCAGCTTAGGCCCGGGCACCGGGGAGCTGTTTTTT. This codes for CASSLGPGTGELFF.

The rearrangement links TRBV9 to TRBJ2-5; D ambiguous. The germline V gene has CDR1 SGDLS and CDR2 YYNGEE. This CDR3 is built from 13 residues. The V gene lost 1 base and the J gene lost 3 bases, with 7 bases spanning the gap. The CDR3 protein is CASSVYGKETQYF. Written as DNA, the CDR3 is TGTGCCAGCAGCGTATATGGGAAAGAGACCCAGTACTTC. Looking up the rest from reference TRBV9 and TRBJ2-5 gives the full variable domain: DSGVTQTPKHLITATGQRVTLRCSPRSGDLSVYWYQQSLDQGLQFLIQYYNGEERAKGNILERFSAQQFPDLHSELNLSSLELGDSALYFCASSVYGKETQYFGPGTRLLVL.

This clone has only one observation. The chain has TRBV5-4 and TRBJ1-2; D is ambiguous. The CDR3 covers 11 residues. CDR1 is SGHNT, CDR2 YYREEE, per germline (reference sequence). The V and J ends lost 2 bases and 7 bases respectively, with 6 bases between them. CDR3 bases: TGTGCCAGCAGCTTAGAGGCTGGCTACACCTTC. This encodes CASSLEAGYTF.

The chain employs TRBV7-9 and TRBJ1-5; D call uncertain. Germline CDR1 reads SEHNR; CDR2 reads FQNEAQ (reference sequence). This CDR3 has 13 amino acids. Trimming left V 1 base short and J 5 bases short, with 6 bases between. The CDR3 bases are TGTGCCAGCAGCTTAGGAGGGTATCAGCCCCAGCATTTT. It is translated as CASSLGGYQPQHF.

The CDR3 sequence is CASSLDDFSRSEAFF. The CDR3 bases are TGTGCCAGCAGCTTAGATGACTTTTCGCGCTCTGAAGCTTTCTTT. The chain has TRBV7-9 and TRBJ1-1; no reliable D call. The CDR3 sequence is 15 residues long. Trimming stripped 1 base from V and 6 bases from J, with 15 bases between. The germline V gene has CDR1 SEHNR and CDR2 FQNEAQ (reference sequence).

In its sample, this clone was seen once. This rearrangement joins TRBV6-2 or TRBV6-3 to TRBJ1-5, with unresolved D. Trimming stripped 5 bases from V and 2 bases from J, with 7 bases between. Germline values: CDR1 MNHEY, CDR2 SVGEGT. The CDR3 covers 13 residues. The CDR3 DNA reads as TGTGCCAGCAGTGTGGCCCGCAATCAGCCCCAGCATTTT. Encoded protein: CASSVARNQPQHF.

The rearrangement links TRBV11-3 to TRBJ2-1; 9 bases align to TRBD2. CDR1 and CDR2 (germline): SGHNT, YENEEA. The CDR3 sequence is 13 residues long. V dropped 1 base and J dropped 8; count of bases not matched to a gene: 0. CDR3 sequence: CASSLGLADEQFF. The DNA for the CDR3 is TGTGCCAGCAGCTTAGGACTAGCGGATGAGCAGTTCTTC.

This clone was recorded only once. The V and J genes are TRBV5-1 and TRBJ1-1, with D hard to call. CDR1 is SGHRS and CDR2 is YFSETQ in the germline V gene. V was pared by 4 bases and J by 0 bases, with 7 bases between. The CDR3 totals 13 residues. CDR3 DNA: TGCGCCAGCAGCCGTACAGTGAACACTGAAGCTTTCTTT. It is translated as CASSRTVNTEAFF.

The V call is TRBV5-1, the J call TRBJ2-3, with a weak D call TRBD2 (6 bases). The CDR3 has 16 amino acids. Deletions cut 4 bases from V and 2 bases from J, with 17 bases between. CDR1 and CDR2 from the germline V gene are SGHRS and YFSETQ. The CDR3 spells CASSPGTWGVTDTQYF. CDR3 nucleotides: TGCGCCAGCAGCCCCGGGACCTGGGGGGTCACAGATACGCAGTATTTT.

The CDR3 DNA reads as TGTGCCACCAGCCTCCGGGGACAGGGGAGAAACGAGCAGTACTTC. It is translated as CATSLRGQGRNEQYF. J is TRBJ2-7 and V is TRBV15, with 10 bases lining up with TRBD1. Trimming cost V 5 bases and J 5 bases; bases outside gene matches: 9. The germline gives CDR1 LNHNV, CDR2 YYDKDF (reference sequence). The CDR3 runs 15 residues.

V is TRBV30 and J is TRBJ1-5; 7 positions match TRBD1. The CDR3 has 15 residues. Germline V gives CDR1 GTSNPN, CDR2 SVGIG (reference sequence). Unmatched junction bases numbered 9, after V lost 0 bases and J lost 7 bases. The CDR3 here is CAWSVGRQGYQPQHF. The CDR3 DNA is TGTGCCTGGAGTGTAGGGCGACAGGGTTACCAGCCCCAGCATTTT.

The gene calls are TRBV7-2 and TRBJ2-3; 11 bases are shared with TRBD2. After removal of 4 bases from V and 4 bases from J, the junction contained 7 bases not matched to a gene. This CDR3 has 16 amino acids. Germline V gives CDR1 SGHTA, CDR2 FQGNSA. Here the CDR3 reads CASSSSLAGGADTQYF. The CDR3 coding sequence is TGTGCCAGCAGCTCGAGCCTAGCGGGAGGTGCAGATACGCAGTATTTT.